The rows below give T cell receptor beta chains drawn from one sample of a study of OX40 agonist ivuxolimab in advanced cancers. The assay was immunoSEQ multiplex PCR, and TCRdb's table has in-frame clones only and misses some. This sample has under 85,000 clones, with over 75% found just once. The sequenced sample was CD4+ or CD8+ T cells sorted from blood, obtained in a trial of the OX40 agonist ivuxolimab. The origin of the receptors is an adult with an advanced solid tumor such as melanoma, head and neck, liver or kidney cancer. Both conserved end residues are part of each CDR3. Each record gives: J gene, V gene, CDR3 protein.

>TRBJ2-1|TRBV19
CASSMGLGVGDEQFF
>TRBJ2-5|TRBV5-1
CASSLATSGSQTQYF
>TRBJ2-7|TRBV5-1
CASRRSTENYEQYF
>TRBJ2-2|TRBV18
CASSPSRGFAGELFF
>TRBJ1-4|TRBV5-1
CASSVDSKGQKLFF
>TRBJ2-1|TRBV6-4
CASSADREWSYNEQFF
>TRBJ2-7|TRBV6-5
CASSLRSAGEQYF
>TRBJ2-7|TRBV28
CASSFVHEQYF
>TRBJ2-3|TRBV4-2
CASSQTYGGPLTSGSLGTDTQYF
>TRBJ2-7|TRBV6-1
CAAAGTNTYEQYF
>TRBJ2-7|TRBV6-1
CASSAVGYEQYF
>TRBJ1-3|TRBV11-3
CASSLDRDGNTIYF
>TRBJ1-1|TRBV6-5
CASSSTEGTGEAFF
>TRBJ1-1|TRBV6-6
CASSYDRVAEAFF
>TRBJ1-1|TRBV5-8
CASSLGAKRVTAFF
>TRBJ1-1|TRBV7-9
CASSPMLNTEAFF
>TRBJ1-6|TRBV14
CASSRDRAFSPSPLHF
>TRBJ1-2|TRBV6-1
CASSDMGLGGYTF
>TRBJ1-1|TRBV11-2
CASSTRTGENTEAFF
>TRBJ2-2|TRBV19
CASKGAPGGVTGELFF
>TRBJ2-1|TRBV6-6
CASSRSGSNEQFF
>TRBJ1-2|TRBV6-6
CASSTQTGFGYTF
>TRBJ2-4|TRBV6-4
CASSVNLGNIQYF
>TRBJ1-1|TRBV27
CASSLTRGTEAFF
>TRBJ1-5|TRBV6-1
CASSEVRGLGQPQHF
>TRBJ2-7|TRBV7-6
CASSLGTGESEQYF
>TRBJ1-2|TRBV7-6
CASSLGVGGYTF
>TRBJ2-5|TRBV7-2
CASSFQGEETQYF
>TRBJ2-2|TRBV11-3
CASSLRAGGGELFF
>TRBJ2-2|TRBV19
CASADKAANTGELFF
>TRBJ1-1|TRBV5-1
CASSHIPEGNTEAFF
>TRBJ1-2|TRBV18
CASSPRGGRGNYGYTF
>TRBJ2-1|TRBV5-4
CASSPRTSGINEQFF
>TRBJ2-7|TRBV18
CASSPPTGETYEQYF
>TRBJ2-5|TRBV28
CASSLNSRAQYF
>TRBJ2-5|TRBV5-1
CASSLTGGRQETQYF
>TRBJ2-5|TRBV18
CASSLTRGGETQYF
>TRBJ1-1|TRBV6-1
CASTGHVNTEAFF
>TRBJ2-5|TRBV6-6
CASRTGTGRYETQYF
>TRBJ2-7|TRBV7-9
CASGGQGRGEQYF
>TRBJ2-3|TRBV5-1
CASSLYRSGRTPHTDTQYF
>TRBJ2-7|TRBV6-5
CASSVTSGSRYEQYF
>TRBJ2-7|TRBV5-4
CASSLVASGLHEQYF